This TCR beta chain was recorded in a study of T cell responses to AZD1222 COVID-19 vaccine. Across the whole study: Second doses were pooled across both intervals (about 4 or about 12 weeks).

A remark on this clone: What it binds is unknown.

Clones were sequenced by immunoSEQ multiplex PCR, and TCRdb holds only the in-frame ones, with some missing. In the table there are about 130,000 clones, over 75% of which are singletons. Findings and limits, study-wide: Repertoires were obtained solely post-peak T cell response. Clonal diversity was possibly underestimated, and white British individuals and females predominated among donors. Reportedly, close to half of spike-specific TCRs are directed against unmutated variant regions.

V was pared by 2 bases and J by 10 bases, with 6 bases between. The CDR3 consists of 11 residues. Sequenced material: peripheral blood, taken on day 0 of AZD1222 vaccination. The receptor was isolated from an adult in good health. The chain carries TRBV12-3 or TRBV12-4 and TRBJ2-1; D unclear. CDR3 DNA sequence: TGTGCCAGCAGTTTATCCCCCGAGCAGTTCTTC. Its translation: CASSLSPEQFF.